This entry lists 7 T cell receptor beta chains sequenced from one sample in a study of neurological immune-mediated disorders. TCRdb fed the 5' RACE reads into MiXCR, producing one record per CDR3 protein. The repertoire has 26,000 or so distinct CDR3 sequences, roughly 12% of them found once; the top ten carry 7.8%. Sequencing used PBMCs. These receptors originate from a man in his sixties in good health.

This clonotype occurred many times. The chain uses TRBV12-3 or TRBV12-4 and TRBJ1-2; D is ambiguous. V was trimmed by 1 base and J by 8 bases, leaving 11 bases between them. CDR3 length: 13 amino acids. CDR3 protein: CASSLDGMGGYTF. The CDR3 DNA reads TGTGCCAGCAGTTTAGACGGTATGGGCGGCTACACCTTC.

This clonotype occurred many times. This chain joins TRBV28 and TRBJ1-1, with D hard to call. The CDR3 totals 11 residues. The V and J ends lost 6 bases and 3 bases respectively, with 5 bases between them. Germline CDR1 reads MDHEN; CDR2 reads SYDVKM. This CDR3 is CASRGYTEAFF. CDR3 coding DNA: TGTGCCAGCAGGGGATACACTGAAGCTTTCTTT.

The chain employs TRBV11-2 and TRBJ2-1; 8 bases map to TRBD1. The CDR3 has 14 amino acids. CDR1 and CDR2 (germline): SGHAT, FQNNGV. Trimming at V came to 5 bases and at J to 6 bases, leaving 6 bases not matched to a gene. Here the CDR3 DNA reads TGTGCCAGCAGCCCTGGGGACAGGTTCAATGAGCAGTTCTTC. Translating it yields CASSPGDRFNEQFF.

This clonotype was counted ten times or more. The genes are TRBV10-3 and TRBJ2-3; no definite D call. The V end was cut by 3 bases, the J end by 2 bases, with 9 bases between. Germline CDR1 reads ENHRY; CDR2 reads SYGVKD. The CDR3 sequence is 14 residues long. The CDR3 is CAISEWAATDTQYF. As DNA, the CDR3 is TGTGCCATCAGTGAATGGGCGGCCACAGATACGCAGTATTTT.

This chain links TRBV27 with TRBJ2-1; 10 nucleotides line up with TRBD2. The CDR3 totals 16 residues. Unmatched junction bases numbered 5, after V lost 0 bases and J lost 6 bases. Germline lookup yields CDR1 MNHEY and CDR2 SMNVEV (reference sequence). Written as DNA, the CDR3 is TGTGCCAGCAGTTTATCGAGCGGGAGGGCCGTCAATGAGCAGTTCTTC. Its protein product is CASSLSSGRAVNEQFF.

This clonotype was found many times. This chain joins TRBV7-3 and TRBJ2-7, with D perhaps TRBD1 or TRBD2 (5 bases each). The germline V and J ends were trimmed by 3 bases and 3 bases, with 24 bases remaining between them. CDR1 and CDR2 (germline): SGHTA, FQGTGA. The CDR3 totals 18 residues. DNA for the CDR3: TGTGCCAGCAGCTTCCCGGGACGATGTGACTGGATGGACTACGAGCAGTACTTC. It is translated as CASSFPGRCDWMDYEQYF.

This clonotype was seen at least ten times. The rearrangement joins TRBV7-9 to TRBJ1-1, with D hard to call. The CDR3 sequence is 14 residues long. With 3 bases removed from V and 3 bases from J, the gap between germline ends came to 11 bases. CDR1 and CDR2 from the germline V gene are SEHNR and FQNEAQ (reference sequence). This CDR3 is CASSFRGEYTEAFF. CDR3 nucleotides: TGTGCCAGCAGCTTTCGGGGAGAATACACTGAAGCTTTCTTT.